This TCR beta chain appears in the sequencing data of a study of blood T cells in healthy people across ages. Study in general: Capture by template switching was about one barcoded beta molecule per two T cells.

Looked up from germline, CDR1 is ENHRY and CDR2 is SYGVKD. The V segment lost 3 bases and the J segment 2 bases; nucleotides outside the gene matches: 5. The CDR3 is 15 amino acids. With a J-beta primer mix and a sample-barcoded 5' primer, a second PCR ran about 7 to 11 cycles. MiXCR was run by TCRdb on the 5' RACE reads, yielding one entry per CDR3 protein. The sample includes 700,000 to 950,000 distinct CDR3 sequences, 58% of them seen just once. This clonotype was sampled from a man aged 30 to 39 in good health. This chain links TRBV10-3 with TRBJ2-3; 7 bases match TRBD2. The sequenced sample was blood. The CDR3 reads CAISEKREFTDTQYF. The CDR3 coding sequence is TGTGCCATCAGTGAAAAGCGGGAATTCACAGATACGCAGTATTTT.